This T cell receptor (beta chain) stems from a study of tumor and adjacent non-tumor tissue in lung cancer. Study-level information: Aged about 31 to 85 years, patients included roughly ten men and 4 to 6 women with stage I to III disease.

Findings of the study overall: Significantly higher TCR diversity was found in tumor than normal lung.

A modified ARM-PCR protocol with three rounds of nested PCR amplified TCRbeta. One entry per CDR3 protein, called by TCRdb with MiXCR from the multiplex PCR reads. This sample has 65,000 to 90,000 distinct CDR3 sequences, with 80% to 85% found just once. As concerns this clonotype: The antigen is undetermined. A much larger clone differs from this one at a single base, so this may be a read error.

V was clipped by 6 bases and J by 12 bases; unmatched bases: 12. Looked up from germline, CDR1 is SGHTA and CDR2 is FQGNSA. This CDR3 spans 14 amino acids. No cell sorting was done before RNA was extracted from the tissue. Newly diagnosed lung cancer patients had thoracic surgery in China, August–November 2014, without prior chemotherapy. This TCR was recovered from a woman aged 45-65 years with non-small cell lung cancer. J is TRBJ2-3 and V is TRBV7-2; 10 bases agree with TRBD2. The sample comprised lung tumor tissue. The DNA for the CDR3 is TGTGCCAGCAGGGGGGTGGCTAGCGGGAGTGGTCAGTATTTT. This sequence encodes CASRGVASGSGQYF.